This TCR beta chain derives from a study of blood T cell repertoires in COVID-19. As for the study in general: Both acute and convalescent COVID-19 samples were obtained from the United States, Italy and Spain. PBMCs, B-cell-depleted T cells, or T cells provided the cDNA or gDNA that made up the material.

Authors' data handling: It was from reference gene primer amplification that nucleated cell counts were estimated. Method: immunoSEQ multiplex PCR; TCRdb's copy keeps in-frame clones and lacks some. Clonal size and the V and J genes are those of that table, whereas D and trimming came from the DNA. The table has around 33,000 clones, just under 80% seen once; the top ten hold roughly a third. Germline V gene data show CDR1 as WNHNN and CDR2 as SYGVQD (reference sequence). There are 13 residues in the CDR3. V was pared by 0 bases and J by 2 bases, with 4 bases between. The material sequenced was peripheral blood. The rearrangement uses TRBV10-1 and TRBJ1-2; D is uncertain. This sequence was found in an elderly man with acute or convalescent COVID-19. This CDR3 reads CASSESRNYGYTF. The CDR3 DNA is TGCGCCAGCAGTGAGTCGAGGAACTATGGCTACACCTTC.